This TCR beta chain is drawn from a study of regulatory dendritic cells for organ transplantation. Trimming stripped 0 bases from V and 4 bases from J, with 11 bases between. Germline assignment: CDR1 SGDLS and CDR2 YYNGEE. The CDR3 loop spans 15 amino acids. Memory T cells were CD45RO+, naive were CD45RA+, sorted by FACS. Clones were sequenced by immunoSEQ multiplex PCR, and TCRdb holds only the in-frame ones, with some missing. The sample includes around 30,000 clones, about 75% of them seen just once. The chain joins TRBV9 to TRBJ2-1; D may be TRBD2 (6 bases). This receptor was identified in a human donor in good health. Input material: memory CD4+ T cells from blood. Subset of the sample: CD45RO+ memory T cells. The CDR3 loop reads CASSVVGTGYNEQFF. CDR3 in DNA: TGTGCCAGCAGCGTAGTCGGGACTGGATACAATGAGCAGTTCTTC.